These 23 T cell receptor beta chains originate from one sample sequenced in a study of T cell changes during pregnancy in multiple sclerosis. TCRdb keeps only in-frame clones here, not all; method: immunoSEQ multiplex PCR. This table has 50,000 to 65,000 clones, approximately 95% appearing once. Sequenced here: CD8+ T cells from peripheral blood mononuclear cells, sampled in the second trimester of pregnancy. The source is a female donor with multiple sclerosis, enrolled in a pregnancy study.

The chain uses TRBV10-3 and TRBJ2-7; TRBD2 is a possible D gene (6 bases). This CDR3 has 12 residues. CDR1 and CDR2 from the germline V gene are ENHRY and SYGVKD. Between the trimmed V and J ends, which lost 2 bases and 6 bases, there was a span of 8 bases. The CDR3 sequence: CAISEGGTEQYF. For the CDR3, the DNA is TGTGCCATCAGTGAGGGGGGGACCGAGCAGTACTTC.

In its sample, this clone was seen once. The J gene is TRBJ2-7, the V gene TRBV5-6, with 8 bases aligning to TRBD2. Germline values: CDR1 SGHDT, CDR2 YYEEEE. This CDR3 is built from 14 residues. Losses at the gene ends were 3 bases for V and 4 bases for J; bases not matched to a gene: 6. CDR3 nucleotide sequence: TGTGCCAGCAGCTCCGGGGGGGCGGGGTACGAGCAGTACTTC. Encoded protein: CASSSGGAGYEQYF.

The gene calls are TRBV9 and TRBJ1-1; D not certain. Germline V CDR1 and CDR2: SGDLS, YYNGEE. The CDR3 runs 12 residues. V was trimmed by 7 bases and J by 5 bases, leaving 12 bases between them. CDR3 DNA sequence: TGTGCCAGCGGGAGGAGGTGGACTGAAGCTTTCTTT. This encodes CASGRRWTEAFF.

In DNA, the CDR3 is TGCGCCAGCAGCTCGGACAGCCTCCTGGGCGAGCAGTACTTC. It yields the protein CASSSDSLLGEQYF. The chain carries TRBV5-1 and TRBJ2-7, with a tentative D call TRBD1 (6 bases). V gave up 3 bases and J gave up 6 bases, with 16 bases separating them. The CDR3 sequence is 14 residues long. Germline V gives CDR1 SGHRS, CDR2 YFSETQ. The entire variable domain, with the rest obtained from reference TRBV5-1 and TRBJ2-7, is as follows: KAGVTQTPRYLIKTRGQQVTLSCSPISGHRSVSWYQQTPGQGLQFLFEYFSETQRNKGNFPGRFSGRQFSNSRSEMNVSTLELGDSALYLCASSSDSLLGEQYFGPGTRLTVT.

This chain's CDR3 is CASTFRDRGTDTQYF. Here the CDR3 DNA reads TGCGCCAGTACATTCCGGGACAGGGGAACAGATACGCAGTATTTT. The rearrangement links TRBV4-1 to TRBJ2-3, with 10 bases fitting TRBD1. This CDR3 region has 15 residues. J gave up 3 bases and V 9 bases, and 9 bases lay outside the gene matches. Per the germline V gene, CDR1 is MGHRA and CDR2 is YSYEKL.

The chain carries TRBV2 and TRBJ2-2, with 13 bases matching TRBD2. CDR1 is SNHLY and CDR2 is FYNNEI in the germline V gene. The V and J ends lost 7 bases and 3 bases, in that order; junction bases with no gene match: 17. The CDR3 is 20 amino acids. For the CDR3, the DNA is TGTGCCAGCACCGAACCTACCGGGACTAGCGGGGAGTGGGACACCGGGGAGCTGTTTTTT. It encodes CASTEPTGTSGEWDTGELFF.

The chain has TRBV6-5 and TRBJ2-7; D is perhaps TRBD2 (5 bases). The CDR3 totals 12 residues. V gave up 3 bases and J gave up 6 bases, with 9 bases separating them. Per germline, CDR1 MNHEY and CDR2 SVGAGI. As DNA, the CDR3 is TGTGCCAGCAGTTATCCCCGGGGCGAGCAGTACTTC. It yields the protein CASSYPRGEQYF.

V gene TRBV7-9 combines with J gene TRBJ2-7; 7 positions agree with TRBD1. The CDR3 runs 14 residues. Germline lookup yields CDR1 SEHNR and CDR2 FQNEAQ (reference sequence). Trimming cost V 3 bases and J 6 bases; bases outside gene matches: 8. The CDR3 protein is CASSFPGQPAEQYF. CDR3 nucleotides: TGTGCCAGCAGCTTCCCGGGACAGCCGGCCGAGCAGTACTTC.

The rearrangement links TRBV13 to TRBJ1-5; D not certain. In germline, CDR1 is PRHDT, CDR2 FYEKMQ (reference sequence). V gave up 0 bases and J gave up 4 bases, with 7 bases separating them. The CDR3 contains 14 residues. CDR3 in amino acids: CASSLGRDNQPQHF. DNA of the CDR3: TGTGCCAGCAGCTTAGGCCGGGATAATCAGCCCCAGCATTTT. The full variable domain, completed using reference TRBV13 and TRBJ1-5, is AAGVIQSPRHLIKEKRETATLKCYPIPRHDTVYWYQQGPGQDPQFLISFYEKMQSDKGSIPDRFSAQQFSDYHSELNMSSLELGDSALYFCASSLGRDNQPQHFGDGTRLSIL.

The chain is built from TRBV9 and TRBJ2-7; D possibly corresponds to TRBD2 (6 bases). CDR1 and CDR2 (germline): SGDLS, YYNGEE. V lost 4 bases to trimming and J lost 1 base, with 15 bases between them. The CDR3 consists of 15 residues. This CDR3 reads CASSPFAGRSYEQYF. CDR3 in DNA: TGTGCCAGCAGCCCATTTGCGGGACGTTCCTACGAGCAGTACTTC.

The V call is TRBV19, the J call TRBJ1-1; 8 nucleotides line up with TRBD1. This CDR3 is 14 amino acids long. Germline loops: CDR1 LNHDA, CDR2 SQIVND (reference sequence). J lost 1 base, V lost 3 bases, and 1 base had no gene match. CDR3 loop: CASSMGTGNTEAFF. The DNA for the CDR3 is TGTGCCAGTAGTATGGGGACAGGGAACACTGAAGCTTTCTTT.

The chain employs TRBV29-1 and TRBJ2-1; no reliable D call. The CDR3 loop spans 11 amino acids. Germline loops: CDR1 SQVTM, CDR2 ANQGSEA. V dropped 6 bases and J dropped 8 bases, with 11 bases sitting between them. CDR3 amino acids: CSVLYFYEQFF. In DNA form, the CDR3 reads TGCAGCGTCCTATACTTTTATGAGCAGTTCTTC.

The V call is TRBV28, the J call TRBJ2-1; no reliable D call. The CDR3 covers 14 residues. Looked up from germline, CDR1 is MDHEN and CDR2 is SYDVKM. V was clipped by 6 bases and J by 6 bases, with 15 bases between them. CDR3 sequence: CASSSPLWSNEQFF. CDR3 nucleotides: TGTGCCAGCAGCTCCCCCCTATGGAGCAATGAGCAGTTCTTC.

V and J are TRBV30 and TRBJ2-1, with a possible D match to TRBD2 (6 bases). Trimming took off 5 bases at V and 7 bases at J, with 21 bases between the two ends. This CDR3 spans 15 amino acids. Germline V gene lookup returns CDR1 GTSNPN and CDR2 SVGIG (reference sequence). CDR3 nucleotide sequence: TGTGCCTGGGGCCAACGGGATGGGGGGAGGAATGAGCAGTTCTTC. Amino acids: CAWGQRDGGRNEQFF.

Here the CDR3 reads CASNWDRDTGELFF. The DNA of the CDR3 is TGTGCCAGCAATTGGGACAGGGACACCGGGGAGCTGTTTTTT. This chain connects TRBV6-5 to TRBJ2-2; 9 bases fit TRBD1. After removal of 7 bases from V and 3 bases from J, the junction contained 3 bases not matched to a gene. Germline CDR1 and CDR2: MNHEY and SVGAGI. CDR3 length: 14 amino acids.

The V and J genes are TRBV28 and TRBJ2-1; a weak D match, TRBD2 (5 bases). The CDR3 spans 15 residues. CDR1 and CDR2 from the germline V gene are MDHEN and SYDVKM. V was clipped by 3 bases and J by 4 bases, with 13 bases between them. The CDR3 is CASSFRGRGYNEQFF. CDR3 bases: TGTGCCAGCAGTTTCCGGGGAAGAGGGTACAATGAGCAGTTCTTC.

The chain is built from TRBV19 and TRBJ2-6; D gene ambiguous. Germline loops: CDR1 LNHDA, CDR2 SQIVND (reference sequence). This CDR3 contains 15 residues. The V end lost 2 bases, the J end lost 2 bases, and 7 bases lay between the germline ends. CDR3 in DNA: TGTGCCAGTAGTATAACCAGTGCTGGGGCCAACGTCCTGACTTTC. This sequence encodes CASSITSAGANVLTF.

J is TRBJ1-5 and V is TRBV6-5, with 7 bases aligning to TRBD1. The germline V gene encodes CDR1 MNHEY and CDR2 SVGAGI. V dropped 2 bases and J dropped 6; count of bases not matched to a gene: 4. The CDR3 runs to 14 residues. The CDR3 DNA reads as TGTGCCAGCAGTTACGACAGGGCAAGTCAGCCCCAGCATTTT. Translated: CASSYDRASQPQHF.

The CDR3 spells CASEVEGAGTGELFF. CDR3 DNA: TGTGCCAGCGAGGTCGAGGGGGCGGGGACCGGGGAGCTGTTTTTT. The chain employs TRBV9 and TRBJ2-2; possibly TRBD1 for D (7 bases). The V gene lost 7 bases and the J gene lost 5 bases, with 18 bases spanning the gap. Germline V CDR1 and CDR2: SGDLS, YYNGEE. CDR3 length: 15 residues.

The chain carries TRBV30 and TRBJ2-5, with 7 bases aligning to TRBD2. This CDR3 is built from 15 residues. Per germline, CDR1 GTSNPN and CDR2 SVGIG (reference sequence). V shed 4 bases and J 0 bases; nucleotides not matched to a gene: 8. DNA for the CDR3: TGTGCCTGGACCAACGGGGGGACCAACCAAGAGACCCAGTACTTC. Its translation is CAWTNGGTNQETQYF.

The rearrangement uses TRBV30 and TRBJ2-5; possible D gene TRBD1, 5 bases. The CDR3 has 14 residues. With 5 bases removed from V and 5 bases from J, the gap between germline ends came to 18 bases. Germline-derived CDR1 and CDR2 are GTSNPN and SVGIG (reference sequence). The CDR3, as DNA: TGTGCCTGGGGGTTTGGCCAAGGACACGAGACCCAGTACTTC. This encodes CAWGFGQGHETQYF.

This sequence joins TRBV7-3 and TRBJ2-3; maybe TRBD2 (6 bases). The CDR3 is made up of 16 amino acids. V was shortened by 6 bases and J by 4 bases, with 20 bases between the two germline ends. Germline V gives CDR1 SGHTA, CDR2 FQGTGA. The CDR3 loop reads CASSQDNRLVADTQYF. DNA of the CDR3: TGTGCCAGCAGTCAAGACAATCGACTAGTCGCAGATACGCAGTATTTT.

CDR3 in DNA: TGTGCCAGCACCCTAGAGGCAACCGGGACAGGTTATGGAAACACCATATATTTT. It encodes CASTLEATGTGYGNTIYF. The chain is built from TRBV28 and TRBJ1-3, with 8 bases identical to TRBD1. Per germline, CDR1 MDHEN and CDR2 SYDVKM. This CDR3 has 18 amino acids. With 7 bases clipped from V and 3 bases from J, the junction kept 17 bases outside the gene matches.